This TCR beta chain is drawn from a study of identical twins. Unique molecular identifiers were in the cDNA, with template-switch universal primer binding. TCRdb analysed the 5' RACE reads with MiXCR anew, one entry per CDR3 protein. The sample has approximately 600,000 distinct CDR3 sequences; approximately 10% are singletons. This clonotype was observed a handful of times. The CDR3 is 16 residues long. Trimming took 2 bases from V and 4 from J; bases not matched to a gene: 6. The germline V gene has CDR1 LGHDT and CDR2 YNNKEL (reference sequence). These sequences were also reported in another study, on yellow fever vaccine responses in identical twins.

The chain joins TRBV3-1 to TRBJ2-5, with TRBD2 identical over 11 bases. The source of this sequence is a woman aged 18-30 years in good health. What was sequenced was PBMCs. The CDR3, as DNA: TGTGCCAGCAGCCAACGTACTAGCGGGGGTGGAGAGACCCAGTACTTC. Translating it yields CASSQRTSGGGETQYF.